This T cell receptor beta chain was profiled in a study of blood T cell repertoires in COVID-19. Turning to the study itself: Researchers got acute and convalescent COVID-19 samples from the United States, Italy and Spain. Sources were T cells, B-cell-depleted T cells, or PBMCs; the material itself was cDNA or gDNA.

Source study methods: From reference gene primer amplification, estimates of nucleated cell counts were derived. This table comes from immunoSEQ multiplex PCR, and its TCRdb copy is limited to in-frame clones, with some not included. For V, J and clone size, that table is used; D and trimming come from the DNA. Among about 100,000 clones listed, about 77% were seen once. The V gene end was trimmed by 1 base and the J gene end by 1 base; junction bases not matched to a gene: 4. The germline V gene has CDR1 LGHNA and CDR2 YNFKEQ. CDR3 length: 18 residues. Sequenced: peripheral blood. This receptor was taken from a woman between 65 and 79 years old with acute or convalescent COVID-19. The V gene is TRBV4-2, the J gene TRBJ2-3; 14 bases map to TRBD2. In nucleotides, the CDR3 is TGTGCCAGCAGCCAAGGACTAGCGGGGGGGTGGGGCACAGATACGCAGTATTTT. Protein: CASSQGLAGGWGTDTQYF.